Listed here are 21 T cell receptor beta chains from one sample, sequenced in a study of metastatic and nonmetastatic thyroid tumors. Ahead of thyroid surgery, no patient had received treatment of any kind. TCRdb re-analyzed the PCR reads through MiXCR. The sample carries roughly 53,000 clones, 20% recorded once. Sequenced sample: blood. These receptors all stem from a female donor with papillary thyroid cancer or a benign thyroid nodule (not recorded which). Some clones in this sample may be carry-over from other donors' samples.

A note on this clone: In this CDR3 the conserved last residue, phenylalanine or tryptophan, is missing, so a read error is likely. This chain connects TRBV7-3 to TRBJ1-2; 8 nucleotides match TRBD1. Germline assignment: CDR1 SGHTA and CDR2 FQGTGA. CDR3 length: 16 residues. The CDR3 DNA sequence: TGTGCCATCAGCTTAACGGGGGGACAGGAGCCCTATCGCTACACCCTC. This gives the protein CAISLTGGQEPYRYTL.

There are many counts of this clone. This chain uses TRBV11-2 with TRBJ2-1, with 8 bases fitting TRBD2. The CDR3 runs to 17 residues. Looked up from germline, CDR1 is SGHAT and CDR2 is FQNNGV. Losses at the gene ends were 3 bases for V and 5 bases for J; bases not matched to a gene: 12. CDR3 loop: CASSLFREGRANNEQFF. CDR3 nucleotides: TGTGCCAGCAGCTTGTTCCGGGAGGGGAGGGCCAACAATGAGCAGTTCTTC.

A word on this clone: One end of the junction fails to match germline, which may point to a read error. The chain couples TRBV19 to TRBJ2-2; the match to TRBD2 covers 8 bases. Germline CDR1 LNHDA, CDR2 SQIVND (reference sequence). This CDR3 is 14 amino acids long. The CDR3 region has the DNA TGTTCCAGCCTAACCGGGACTAGAGCTGGGGAGCAGTTTTTT. Protein sequence: CSSLTGTRAGEQFF.

The chain has TRBV24-1 and TRBJ2-3; the D call may be TRBD1 or TRBD2 (5 bases each). Germline V gene lookup returns CDR1 KGHDR and CDR2 SFDVKD. The CDR3 has 15 amino acids. Trimming cost V 5 bases and J 8 bases, with 19 bases left between them. CDR3: CATSGSGRSGGTQYF. The CDR3 DNA reads as TGTGCCACCAGTGGCTCGGGACGGAGTGGAGGTACGCAGTATTTT.

Only a few counts were recorded for this clone. A single base separates this from a much larger clone, so it may be a read error. This chain joins TRBV2 and TRBJ1-5; no clear D. V was clipped by 9 bases and J by 5 bases, with 11 bases between them. CDR3 length: 12 residues. Germline V lookup: CDR1 SNHLY, CDR2 FYNNEI. The CDR3 DNA sequence: TGTGCCAGAAGCGCCTTCGATCAGCCCCAGCATTTT. Its translation is CARSAFDQPQHF. Variable domain in full (rest from reference TRBV2 and TRBJ1-5): EPEVTQTPSHQVTQMGQEVILRCVPISNHLYFYWYRQILGQKVEFLVSFYNNEISEKSEIFDDQFSVERPDGSNFTLKIRSTKLEDSAMYFCARSAFDQPQHFGDGTRLSIL.

This clone appeared many times. This rearrangement joins TRBV5-6 to TRBJ1-5; the D is unclear. Trimming took off 1 base at V and 3 bases at J, with 2 bases between the two ends. The CDR3 contains 12 residues. Germline CDR1 SGHDT, CDR2 YYEEEE. CDR3 residues: CASSLLNQPQHF. For the CDR3, the DNA is TGTGCCAGCAGCTTGCTCAATCAGCCCCAGCATTTT. Full variable domain (rest looked up from reference TRBV5-6 and TRBJ1-5): DAGVTQSPTHLIKTRGQQVTLRCSPKSGHDTVSWYQQALGQGPQFIFQYYEEEERQRGNFPDRFSGHQFPNYSSELNVNALLLGDSALYLCASSLLNQPQHFGDGTRLSIL.

In its sample, this clone was seen many times. The chain couples TRBV20-1 to TRBJ1-1; D gene uncertain. The germline V gene has CDR1 DFQATT and CDR2 SNEGSKA (reference sequence). The ends were cut back, 5 bases at V and 1 base at J, with 17 bases in the middle. The CDR3 runs to 15 residues. As DNA, the CDR3 is TGCAGTGCTGGTTTAGCGGCCTCCGGGAACACTGAAGCTTTCTTT. It yields the protein CSAGLAASGNTEAFF.

This clone was detected ten times or more. V usage is TRBV5-1 and J usage is TRBJ2-7; 12 bases are shared with TRBD2. The CDR3 is made up of 14 amino acids. The trim removed 4 bases at V and 5 bases at J, leaving 4 bases unmatched. Germline-derived CDR1 and CDR2 are SGHRS and YFSETQ. CDR3 bases: TGCGCCAGCAGCCAGACTAGCGGGAGCCACGAGCAGTACTTC. This translates into CASSQTSGSHEQYF.

This chain connects TRBV5-1 to TRBJ2-2; 12 positions agree with TRBD2. Germline CDR1 and CDR2: SGHRS and YFSETQ. V shed 8 bases and J 6 bases; nucleotides not matched to a gene: 5. This CDR3 is built from 14 residues. CDR3 amino acids: CARRLAGVAGELFF. The CDR3 DNA reads as TGCGCCAGGAGACTAGCGGGAGTGGCCGGGGAGCTGTTTTTT.

As concerns this clone: A read error may be the cause here, since a much bigger clone is one base away. The V gene is TRBV12-3 or TRBV12-4, the J gene TRBJ1-1; D is unclear. V was shortened by 0 bases and J by 2 bases, with 7 bases between the two germline ends. The CDR3 is 14 residues long. The CDR3 loop reads CASSLAVPNTEAFF. CDR3 DNA: TGTGCCAGCAGTTTAGCGGTCCCCAACACTGAAGCTTTCTTT.

As regards this clone: Other DNA sequences from this sample encode an identical CDR3 as well. J is TRBJ2-5 and V is TRBV5-6; D gene uncertain. CDR1 is SGHDT and CDR2 is YYEEEE in the germline V gene. Trimming cost V 4 bases and J 1 base, with 8 bases left between them. The CDR3 totals 13 residues. In DNA form, the CDR3 reads TGTGCCAGCAGCGAACTGCTCCAAGAGACCCAGTACTTC. This encodes CASSELLQETQYF.

The sample holds many counts of this clone. The chain carries TRBV18 and TRBJ1-6; the match to TRBD1 covers 7 bases. CDR3 length: 15 residues. Germline CDR1 is KGHSH and CDR2 is LQKENI. J lost 8 bases, V lost 5 bases, and 9 bases had no gene match. Here the CDR3 reads CASSSRQGLDSPLHF. DNA of the CDR3: TGTGCCAGCTCATCCCGACAGGGTTTGGATTCACCCCTCCACTTT.

This clone was observed a few times. This chain uses TRBV25-1 with TRBJ1-1; D remains unclear. Trimming removed 7 bases from V and 2 bases from J, with 23 bases in between. From germline, CDR1 is MGHDK and CDR2 SYGVNS. The CDR3 consists of 17 residues. The CDR3 sequence: CASIAGRKALGNTEAFF. The DNA for the CDR3 is TGTGCCAGCATAGCCGGTAGGAAGGCCTTGGGAAACACTGAAGCTTTCTTT.

This clone was found many times. The chain has TRBV12-5 and TRBJ1-4, with D perhaps matching TRBD1 (5 bases). The V and J ends lost 0 bases and 15 bases respectively, with 14 bases between them. The germline gives CDR1 LGHNT, CDR2 FRNRAP. The CDR3 spans 13 residues. CDR3 sequence reads: CASGLVLEGRLFF. In nucleotides, the CDR3 is TGTGCTAGTGGTTTGGTACTTGAGGGGAGATTGTTTTTT.

This rearrangement joins TRBV9 to TRBJ1-5; D call uncertain. The CDR3 totals 15 residues. The germline gives CDR1 SGDLS, CDR2 YYNGEE. The V end lost 3 bases, the J end lost 6 bases, and 16 bases lay between the germline ends. The CDR3 reads CASSDHPAWGQPQHF. DNA of the CDR3: TGTGCCAGCAGCGATCACCCGGCATGGGGTCAGCCCCAGCATTTT.

Details on this clone: A read error may be the cause here, since a much bigger clone is one base away. V gene TRBV20-1 combines with J gene TRBJ1-4; weak D call: TRBD1 (5 bases). V dropped 3 bases and J dropped 7 bases, with 15 bases sitting between them. This CDR3 contains 14 residues. Germline assignment: CDR1 DFQATT and CDR2 SNEGSKA (reference sequence). The CDR3 here is CSASGGSGPEKLFF. The CDR3 DNA is TGCAGTGCTAGTGGGGGGAGCGGTCCTGAAAAACTGTTTTTT.

The sample holds many counts of this clone. The gene calls are TRBV11-2 and TRBJ2-7; D is uncertain. CDR1 and CDR2 (germline): SGHAT, FQNNGV. This CDR3 region has 15 residues. Deletions cut 7 bases from V and 2 bases from J, with 18 bases between. This CDR3 is CASMTPMGFPYEQYF. The CDR3 nucleotides read TGTGCCAGCATGACCCCCATGGGGTTCCCCTACGAGCAGTACTTC.

The sample holds many counts of this clone. The chain has TRBV4-2 and TRBJ2-6; TRBD1 is a possible D gene (6 bases). Germline loops: CDR1 LGHNA, CDR2 YNFKEQ. V shed 3 bases and J shed 3 bases, with 15 bases lying between them. The CDR3 spans 17 residues. CDR3: CASSHPRQAGGANVLTF. DNA of the CDR3: TGTGCCAGCAGCCATCCACGACAGGCAGGTGGGGCCAACGTCCTGACTTTC.

A few counts support this clone. The chain carries TRBV11-2 and TRBJ2-7; tentatively, D is TRBD1 (6 bases). The V gene's germline CDR1 is SGHAT and CDR2 FQNNGV. The CDR3 consists of 14 residues. V shed 1 base and J shed 7 bases, with 14 bases lying between them. For the CDR3, the DNA is TGTGCCAGCAGCTTAGTTGCCCCCGGGACAGAGCAGTACTTC. Its translation is CASSLVAPGTEQYF.

This clone has ten or more counts. CDR3 coding DNA: TGTGCCAGTAGTATACCGGGTATTGGGGCGCGGTACAATGAGCAGTTCTTC. Residues: CASSIPGIGARYNEQFF. The rearrangement links TRBV19 to TRBJ2-1; a weak D match, TRBD1 (5 bases). Germline CDR1 reads LNHDA; CDR2 reads SQIVND (reference sequence). Trimming cost V 2 bases and J 4 bases, with 18 bases left between them. The CDR3 loop spans 17 amino acids.

In regard to this clone: At one end the junction does not follow the germline gene, possibly because of a read error. This CDR3 is also generated by other DNA sequences in the sample. CDR3: CASSMRNYGYTF. In nucleotides, the CDR3 is TGTGCTAGTAGTATGAGGAACTATGGCTACACCTTC. This rearrangement joins TRBV19 to TRBJ1-2, with D unclear. This CDR3 is 12 amino acids long. CDR1 LNHDA and CDR2 SQIVND come from the germline V gene (reference sequence).